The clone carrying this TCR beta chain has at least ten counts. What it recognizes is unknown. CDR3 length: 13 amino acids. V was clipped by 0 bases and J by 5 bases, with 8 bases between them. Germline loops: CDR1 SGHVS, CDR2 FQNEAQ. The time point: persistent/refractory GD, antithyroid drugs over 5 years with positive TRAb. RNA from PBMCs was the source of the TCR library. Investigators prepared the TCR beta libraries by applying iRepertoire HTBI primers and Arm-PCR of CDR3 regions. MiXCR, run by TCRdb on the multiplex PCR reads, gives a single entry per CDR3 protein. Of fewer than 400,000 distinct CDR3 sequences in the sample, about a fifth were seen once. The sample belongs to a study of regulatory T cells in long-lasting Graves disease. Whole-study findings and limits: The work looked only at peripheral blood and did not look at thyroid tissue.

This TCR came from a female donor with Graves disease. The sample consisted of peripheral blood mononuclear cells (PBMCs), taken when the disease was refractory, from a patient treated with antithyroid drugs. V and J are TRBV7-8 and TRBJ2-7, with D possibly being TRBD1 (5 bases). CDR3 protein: CASSLAVGDEQYF. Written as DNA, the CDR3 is TGTGCCAGCAGCTTAGCGGTAGGGGACGAGCAGTACTTC.